These 7 T cell receptor beta chains came from one sample sequenced in a study of T-cell reconstitution after alpha-beta-depleted transplantation in children. Unique molecular identifiers were incorporated during preparation of the TCRbeta library. Using its own MiXCR run on the PCR reads, TCRdb lists one record per CDR3 protein. Among roughly 200,000 distinct CDR3 sequences listed, under 8.5% were seen once. The sequenced sample was PBMCs, obtained before TCRalphabeta/CD19-depleted stem cell transplant. The receptor source for this set is a boy aged 2-9 years with acute lymphoblastic leukemia, due to receive a stem cell transplant.

At least ten counts were recorded for this clonotype. The chain carries TRBV7-2 and TRBJ2-1; TRBD1 matches at 11 bases. Germline CDR1 reads SGHTA; CDR2 reads FQGNSA. V was clipped by 3 bases and J by 1 base; unmatched bases: 5. The CDR3 consists of 17 residues. The CDR3 loop is CASSLGDRGGSYNEQFF. CDR3 in DNA: TGTGCCAGCAGCTTGGGGGACAGGGGGGGGTCCTACAATGAGCAGTTCTTC.

There are many counts of this clonotype. V gene TRBV6-1 combines with J gene TRBJ2-7; 13 positions match TRBD2. Unmatched junction bases numbered 7, after V lost 11 bases and J lost 0 bases. This CDR3 is 15 amino acids long. CDR1 is MNHNS and CDR2 is SASEGT in the germline V gene. The CDR3 DNA reads as TGTGCCCCCGATAGGACTAGCGGGAGCTCCTACGAGCAGTACTTC. Translating gives CAPDRTSGSSYEQYF.

This clonotype was seen many times. The chain is built from TRBV4-3 and TRBJ2-7, with D tentatively TRBD1 or TRBD2 (5 bases each). V was clipped by 0 bases and J by 4 bases, with 10 bases between them. From germline, CDR1 is LGHNA and CDR2 YSLEER. The CDR3 has 14 amino acids. The CDR3 is CASSQDGGRYEQYF. The CDR3 nucleotides read TGCGCCAGCAGCCAAGATGGGGGAAGGTACGAGCAGTACTTC.

This clonotype was recorded many times. The rearrangement links TRBV20-1 to TRBJ2-3; 11 bases are shared with TRBD1. Germline assignment: CDR1 DFQATT and CDR2 SNEGSKA (reference sequence). The CDR3 is made up of 15 amino acids. V was clipped by 5 bases and J by 4 bases; unmatched bases: 8. The CDR3 loop reads CSARRTGGDSDTQYF. CDR3 DNA: TGCAGTGCTCGAAGGACAGGGGGCGATTCAGATACGCAGTATTTT.

This clonotype was counted a few times. The chain has TRBV5-1 and TRBJ1-1; D unresolved. Germline loops: CDR1 SGHRS, CDR2 YFSETQ. This CDR3 spans 14 amino acids. V was clipped by 2 bases and J by 3 bases, with 11 bases between them. The CDR3 sequence is CASSFMGLDTEAFF. CDR3 DNA: TGCGCCAGCAGCTTTATGGGTTTGGACACTGAAGCTTTCTTT.

This clonotype has more than one count but fewer than ten. The chain links TRBV28 to TRBJ1-6; perhaps TRBD1 as D (5 bases). Per the germline V gene, CDR1 is MDHEN and CDR2 is SYDVKM. With 3 bases removed from V and 10 bases from J, the gap between germline ends came to 13 bases. The CDR3 consists of 14 residues. This CDR3 is CASSLPPGTSPLHF. Here the CDR3 DNA reads TGTGCCAGCAGTTTGCCACCCGGGACCTCACCCCTCCACTTT.

Many counts were recorded for this clonotype. The V gene is TRBV20-1, the J gene TRBJ1-6; TRBD1 agrees at 9 bases. This CDR3 is built from 14 residues. V gave up 4 bases and J gave up 9 bases; unmatched junction bases: 7. In germline, CDR1 is DFQATT, CDR2 SNEGSKA (reference sequence). The CDR3 sequence is CSATRQGVGSPLHF. The CDR3 DNA is TGCAGTGCTACTCGACAGGGGGTGGGTTCACCCCTCCACTTT.